This TCR beta chain is drawn from a study of blood T cell repertoires in COVID-19. Profiling relied on immunoSEQ multiplex PCR, and the TCRdb table lists in-frame clones only, not all of them. The table lists about 120,000 clones, roughly 79% of them singletons. The CDR3 extends over 15 residues, inclusive of both ends. Germline-derived CDR1 and CDR2 are MDHEN and SYDVKM. Note on this clone: This sequence may be a read error, since a much larger clone differs from it by one base. The DNA is left out, because the CDR3 cannot be placed on it with certainty; the CDR3 is given as TCRdb lists it. Distinct nucleotide sequences in the sample also encode this CDR3.

The V call is TRBV28, the J call TRBJ2-7; TRBD2 is taken as the D call from the table, unchecked against the DNA. What was sequenced was peripheral blood. The receptor was derived from a human donor in a cohort sampled during active COVID-19. The CDR3 is CASSSSTGGDHEQYF.